These 17 T cell receptor beta chains were sequenced from one sample in a study of T cells in Graves' hyperthyroidism and ophthalmopathy. Amplification of TCR beta CDR3 regions was performed using RNA transcripts as template. Researchers ran a first-round RT-PCR on the TCR CDR3 using the HTBI primer set. TCRdb re-called the multiplex PCR reads through MiXCR, storing one row per CDR3 protein. The sample records roughly 650,000 distinct CDR3 sequences, more than 15% being singletons. Specimen: blood. Receptor source: a woman in her 40s with Graves' ophthalmopathy.

This sequence joins TRBV7-9 and TRBJ2-5, with 7 nucleotides matching TRBD1. This CDR3 has 14 residues. The junction had 3 bases not matched to a gene; V was cut back by 1 base and J by 4 bases. The germline gives CDR1 SEHNR, CDR2 FQNEAQ (reference sequence). The DNA for the CDR3 is TGTGCCAGCAGCTTAGGGGACAGTTTAGAGACCCAGTACTTC. As protein: CASSLGDSLETQYF.

This clonotype has at least ten counts. The rearrangement links TRBV28 to TRBJ1-5; D remains unclear. This CDR3 has 15 amino acids. Trimming stripped 2 bases from V and 0 bases from J, with 8 bases between. Looked up from germline, CDR1 is MDHEN and CDR2 is SYDVKM. The CDR3 is CASSLIGNSNQPQHF. CDR3 DNA sequence: TGTGCCAGCAGTTTAATTGGTAATAGCAATCAGCCCCAGCATTTT.

Only a few counts were recorded for this clonotype. The chain couples TRBV19 to TRBJ2-1; D is ambiguous. Germline assignment: CDR1 LNHDA and CDR2 SQIVND (reference sequence). Between the trimmed V and J ends, which lost 5 bases and 0 bases, there was a span of 11 bases. This CDR3 region has 15 residues. This CDR3 is CASSLRMDSYNEQFF. DNA of the CDR3: TGTGCCAGTAGTCTCCGGATGGACTCCTACAATGAGCAGTTCTTC.

The rearrangement links TRBV12-3 or TRBV12-4 to TRBJ2-1; perhaps TRBD2 as D (6 bases). V lost 3 bases and J lost 8, with 11 bases in between. The CDR3 has 13 amino acids. The DNA of the CDR3 is TGTGCCAGCAGTTTCGTGTCGGGGGATGAGCAGTTCTTC. Translated: CASSFVSGDEQFF.

The V call is TRBV20-1, the J call TRBJ1-2; D not certain. Germline V lookup: CDR1 DFQATT, CDR2 SNEGSKA (reference sequence). This CDR3 comprises 13 residues. V was trimmed by 5 bases and J by 2 bases, leaving 12 bases between them. Written as DNA, the CDR3 is TGCAGTGCTCCCCCGGGCATCAACTATGGCTACACCTTC. This gives the protein CSAPPGINYGYTF.

The gene calls are TRBV2 and TRBJ1-2, with 8 bases matching TRBD1. This CDR3 has 12 amino acids. With 6 bases clipped from V and 9 bases from J, the junction kept 6 bases outside the gene matches. Germline V lookup: CDR1 SNHLY, CDR2 FYNNEI. The CDR3 spells CASRGTGVRYTF. The CDR3 bases are TGTGCCAGCAGGGGGACAGGTGTCCGCTACACCTTC.

Comment on this clonotype: A much bigger clone sits one base away, suggesting this may be a read error. This chain joins TRBV2 and TRBJ1-1; tentatively, D is TRBD1 (6 bases). The V end was cut by 3 bases, the J end by 0 bases, with 14 bases between. The germline CDR1 and CDR2 sequences are SNHLY and FYNNEI. The CDR3 spans 16 residues. The DNA of the CDR3 is TGTGCCAGCAGTGAGGGGGGGGGGGGCATGAACACTGAAGCTTTCTTT. Amino acids: CASSEGGGGMNTEAFF.

V and J are TRBV6-1 and TRBJ1-2, with D uncertain. This CDR3 is 14 amino acids long. Trimming stripped 4 bases from V and 2 bases from J, with 11 bases between. Germline V gene sequence: CDR1 MNHNS, CDR2 SASEGT. The CDR3, as DNA: TGTGCCAGCAGTGTCCGGACCAGCAACTATGGCTACACCTTC. It translates to CASSVRTSNYGYTF.

This clonotype was picked up many times. This chain joins TRBV3-1 and TRBJ1-1, with a possible D match to TRBD1 (6 bases). Germline lookup yields CDR1 LGHDT and CDR2 YNNKEL (reference sequence). V lost 4 bases to trimming and J lost 3 bases, with 15 bases between them. This CDR3 is 15 amino acids long. In DNA form, the CDR3 reads TGTGCCAGCAGCCCAGTAGCAGGGGCAGACACTGAAGCTTTCTTT. Its protein is CASSPVAGADTEAFF.

This clonotype showed up just a few times. The chain couples TRBV27 to TRBJ2-7; D uncertain. The germline V gene encodes CDR1 MNHEY and CDR2 SMNVEV (reference sequence). V was pared by 5 bases and J by 3 bases, with 14 bases between. This CDR3 is 14 amino acids long. CDR3 in amino acids: CASSPGLSGYEQYF. The CDR3 coding sequence is TGTGCCAGCAGTCCGGGCCTGTCGGGCTACGAGCAGTACTTC.

At least ten counts were recorded for this clonotype. The J gene is TRBJ1-6, the V gene TRBV18; no clear D. The CDR3 length is 15 residues. V lost 2 bases and J 7 bases, leaving 12 bases between the germline ends. CDR1 and CDR2 from the germline V gene are KGHSH and LQKENI. CDR3 DNA sequence: TGTGCCAGCTCACCAGGAGGGCGGCGGAATTCACCCCTCCACTTT. It codes for CASSPGGRRNSPLHF.

This clonotype appeared a few times. This rearrangement joins TRBV3-1 to TRBJ2-1; 7 bases align to TRBD2. Per the germline V gene, CDR1 is LGHDT and CDR2 is YNNKEL (reference sequence). Trimming at V came to 4 bases and at J to 2 bases, leaving 17 bases not matched to a gene. This CDR3 region has 19 residues. The CDR3 here is CASSPLSVAGGSPYNEQFF. CDR3 nucleotides: TGTGCCAGCAGCCCCCTATCAGTTGCTGGCGGGAGCCCCTACAATGAGCAGTTCTTC.

The chain joins TRBV14 to TRBJ2-5; 9 bases line up with TRBD2. J was trimmed by 5 bases and V by 6 bases; bases with no gene match: 10. There are 15 residues in the CDR3. The V gene's germline CDR1 is SGHDN and CDR2 FVKESK. Here the CDR3 reads CASSLLGGGAETQYF. For the CDR3, the DNA is TGTGCCAGCAGTCTACTCGGCGGGGGGGCTGAGACCCAGTACTTC.

This clonotype was observed a handful of times. This sequence joins TRBV6-1 and TRBJ1-2; D uncertain. From germline, CDR1 is MNHNS and CDR2 SASEGT. The CDR3 consists of 14 residues. The V and J ends lost 0 bases and 5 bases respectively, with 10 bases between them. This CDR3 is CASSEAGRLYGYTF. DNA for the CDR3: TGTGCCAGCAGTGAAGCTGGAAGATTATATGGCTACACCTTC.

The chain joins TRBV7-9 to TRBJ2-1; perhaps TRBD2 as D (5 bases). V lost 1 base and J 9 bases, leaving 10 bases between the germline ends. CDR1 SEHNR and CDR2 FQNEAQ come from the germline V gene (reference sequence). This CDR3 comprises 13 residues. CDR3 in DNA: TGTGCCAGCAGCTTAGGGCTAGGAGGTGAGCAGTTCTTC. It translates to CASSLGLGGEQFF.

Comment on this clonotype: Being one base from a much bigger clone, this may be a read error. The V call is TRBV6-1, the J call TRBJ2-3, with D perhaps TRBD1 (7 bases). From germline, CDR1 is MNHNS and CDR2 SASEGT. V gave up 7 bases and J gave up 1 base, with 15 bases separating them. The CDR3 length is 15 residues. The CDR3 sequence: CASNHSRGGTDTQYF. The CDR3 DNA follows: TGTGCCAGCAACCATAGCAGGGGGGGCACAGATACGCAGTATTTT.

V gene TRBV7-9 combines with J gene TRBJ1-2, with D tentatively TRBD1 (5 bases). Trimming left V 3 bases short and J 6 bases short, with 8 bases between. Per germline, CDR1 SEHNR and CDR2 FQNEAQ (reference sequence). The length of the CDR3 is 12 residues. The CDR3 DNA reads as TGTGCCAGCAGCTTCGGGGACGATGGCTACACCTTC. Its protein is CASSFGDDGYTF.